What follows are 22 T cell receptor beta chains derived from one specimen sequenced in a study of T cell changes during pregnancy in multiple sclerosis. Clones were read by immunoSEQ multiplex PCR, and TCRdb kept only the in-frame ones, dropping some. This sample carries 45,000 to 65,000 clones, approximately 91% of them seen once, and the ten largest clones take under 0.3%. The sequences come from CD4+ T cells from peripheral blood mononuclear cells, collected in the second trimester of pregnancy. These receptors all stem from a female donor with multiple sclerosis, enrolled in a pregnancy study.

Here the CDR3 reads CASSTSQRVTYNEQFF. The CDR3 DNA follows: TGTGCCAGCAGCACCTCTCAGCGGGTTACGTACAATGAGCAGTTCTTC. The chain carries TRBV9 and TRBJ2-1; D is possibly TRBD2 (6 bases). Germline values: CDR1 SGDLS, CDR2 YYNGEE. The CDR3 contains 16 residues. Trimming removed 4 bases from V and 4 bases from J, with 18 bases in between.

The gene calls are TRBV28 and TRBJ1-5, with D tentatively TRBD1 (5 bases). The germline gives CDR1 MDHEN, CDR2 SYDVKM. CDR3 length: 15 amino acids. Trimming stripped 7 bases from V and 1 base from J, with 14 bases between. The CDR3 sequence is CASTSPGGSNQPQHF. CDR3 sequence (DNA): TGTGCCAGCACCTCACCCGGGGGGAGCAATCAGCCCCAGCATTTT.

The CDR3: CASSIFEGGRNQPQHF. The CDR3 DNA sequence: TGTGCCAGTAGTATATTTGAAGGGGGACGCAATCAGCCCCAGCATTTT. The V call is TRBV19, the J call TRBJ1-5; TRBD1 is a possible D gene (6 bases). Per germline, CDR1 LNHDA and CDR2 SQIVND (reference sequence). Trimming cost V 2 bases and J 2 bases, with 13 bases left between them. This CDR3 has 16 residues.

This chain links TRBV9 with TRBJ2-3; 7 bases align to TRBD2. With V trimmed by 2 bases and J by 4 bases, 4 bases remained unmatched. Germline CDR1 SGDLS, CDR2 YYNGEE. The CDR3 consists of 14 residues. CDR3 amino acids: CASSVLGGADTQYF. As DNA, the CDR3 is TGTGCCAGCAGCGTGCTTGGGGGGGCAGATACGCAGTATTTT.

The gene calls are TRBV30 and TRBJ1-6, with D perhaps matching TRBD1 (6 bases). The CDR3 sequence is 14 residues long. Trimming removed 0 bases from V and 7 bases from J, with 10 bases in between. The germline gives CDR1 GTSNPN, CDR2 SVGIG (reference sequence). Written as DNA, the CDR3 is TGTGCCTGGAGTGTTAACAGGGACAATTCACCCCTCCACTTT. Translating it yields CAWSVNRDNSPLHF.

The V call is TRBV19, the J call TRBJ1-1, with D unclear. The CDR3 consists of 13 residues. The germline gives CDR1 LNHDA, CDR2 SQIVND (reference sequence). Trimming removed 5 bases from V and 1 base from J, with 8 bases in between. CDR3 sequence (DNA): TGTGCCAGTAGTGGGCAGGCGAACACTGAAGCTTTCTTT. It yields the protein CASSGQANTEAFF.

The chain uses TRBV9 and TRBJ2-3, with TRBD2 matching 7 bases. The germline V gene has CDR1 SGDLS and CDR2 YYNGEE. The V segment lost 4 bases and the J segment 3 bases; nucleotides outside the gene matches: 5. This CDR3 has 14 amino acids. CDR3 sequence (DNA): TGTGCCAGCAGCATAAGCGGGGAAACAGATACGCAGTATTTT. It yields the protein CASSISGETDTQYF. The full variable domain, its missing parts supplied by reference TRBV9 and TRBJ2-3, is DSGVTQTPKHLITATGQRVTLRCSPRSGDLSVYWYQQSLDQGLQFLIQYYNGEERAKGNILERFSAQQFPDLHSELNLSSLELGDSALYFCASSISGETDTQYFGPGTRLTVL.

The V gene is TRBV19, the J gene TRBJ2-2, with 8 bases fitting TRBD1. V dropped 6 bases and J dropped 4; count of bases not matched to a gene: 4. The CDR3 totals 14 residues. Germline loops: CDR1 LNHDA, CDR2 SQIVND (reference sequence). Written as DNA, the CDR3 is TGTGCCAGTAGCGTACAGGGGGTCACCGGGGAGCTGTTTTTT. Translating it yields CASSVQGVTGELFF.

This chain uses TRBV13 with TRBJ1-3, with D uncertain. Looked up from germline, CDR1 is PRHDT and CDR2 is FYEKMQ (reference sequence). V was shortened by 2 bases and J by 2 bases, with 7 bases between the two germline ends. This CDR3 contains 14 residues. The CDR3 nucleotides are TGTGCCAGCAGCTTATCCCAGGCTGGAAACACCATATATTTT. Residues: CASSLSQAGNTIYF.

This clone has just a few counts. CDR3 amino acids: CASSPRGGGQKNTEAFF. Written as DNA, the CDR3 is TGTGCCAGCAGCCCCCGGGGTGGGGGACAGAAGAACACTGAAGCTTTCTTT. The gene calls are TRBV9 and TRBJ1-1, with 7 bases aligning to TRBD1. With V trimmed by 4 bases and J by 1 base, 13 bases remained unmatched. Per germline, CDR1 SGDLS and CDR2 YYNGEE. The CDR3 runs 17 residues.

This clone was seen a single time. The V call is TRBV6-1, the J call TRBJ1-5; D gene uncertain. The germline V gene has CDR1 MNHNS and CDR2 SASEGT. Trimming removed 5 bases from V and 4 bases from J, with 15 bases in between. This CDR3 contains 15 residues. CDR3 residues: CASSSFDGLNQPQHF. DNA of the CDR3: TGTGCCAGCAGTTCCTTCGATGGACTTAATCAGCCCCAGCATTTT.

The CDR3 sequence is CASSPHGLAQDEQYF. In nucleotides, the CDR3 is TGCGCCAGCAGCCCTCACGGACTAGCTCAAGACGAGCAGTACTTC. The V call is TRBV4-1, the J call TRBJ2-7, with 8 bases aligning to TRBD2. V dropped 4 bases and J dropped 5; count of bases not matched to a gene: 10. CDR3 length equals 15 residues. The germline CDR1 and CDR2 sequences are MGHRA and YSYEKL.

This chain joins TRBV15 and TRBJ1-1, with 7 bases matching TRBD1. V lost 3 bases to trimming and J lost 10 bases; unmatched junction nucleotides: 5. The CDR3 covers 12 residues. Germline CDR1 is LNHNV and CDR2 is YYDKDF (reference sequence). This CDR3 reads CATSSRTGLAFF. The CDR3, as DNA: TGTGCCACCAGCAGTAGGACAGGTTTAGCTTTCTTT.

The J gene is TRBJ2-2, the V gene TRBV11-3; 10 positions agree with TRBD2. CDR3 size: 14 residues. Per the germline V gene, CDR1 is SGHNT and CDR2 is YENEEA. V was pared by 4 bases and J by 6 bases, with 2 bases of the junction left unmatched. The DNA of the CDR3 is TGTGCCAGCAGCTGGGGACTAGCGTCCGGGGAGCTGTTTTTT. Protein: CASSWGLASGELFF.

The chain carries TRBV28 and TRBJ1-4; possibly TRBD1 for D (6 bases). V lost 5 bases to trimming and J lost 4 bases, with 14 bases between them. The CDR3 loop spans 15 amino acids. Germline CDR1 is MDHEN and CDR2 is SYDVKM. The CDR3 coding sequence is TGTGCCAGCAGTCTCAGACAGGTCCATAATGAAAAACTGTTTTTT. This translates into CASSLRQVHNEKLFF.

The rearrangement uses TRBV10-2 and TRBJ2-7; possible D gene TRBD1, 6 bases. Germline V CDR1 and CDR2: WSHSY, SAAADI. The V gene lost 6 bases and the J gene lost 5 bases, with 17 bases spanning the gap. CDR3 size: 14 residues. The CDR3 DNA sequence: TGCGCCAGCAGCGCAGGGGTCTACGCCCACGAGCAGTACTTC. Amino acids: CASSAGVYAHEQYF.

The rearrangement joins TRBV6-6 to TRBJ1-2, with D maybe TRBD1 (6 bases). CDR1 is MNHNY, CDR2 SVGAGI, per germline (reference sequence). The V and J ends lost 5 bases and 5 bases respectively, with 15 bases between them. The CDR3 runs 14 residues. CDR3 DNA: TGTGCCAGCAGTCCCCTTCAGGGGAAGTATGGCTACACCTTC. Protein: CASSPLQGKYGYTF.

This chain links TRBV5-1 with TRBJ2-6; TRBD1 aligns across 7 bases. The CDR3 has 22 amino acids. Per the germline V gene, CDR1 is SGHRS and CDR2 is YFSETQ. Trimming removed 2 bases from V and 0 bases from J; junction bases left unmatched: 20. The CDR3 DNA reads TGCGCCAGCAGCTTACCCCAAAAACCCACAGGGGTCGACTTCTCTGGGGCCAACGTCCTGACTTTC. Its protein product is CASSLPQKPTGVDFSGANVLTF. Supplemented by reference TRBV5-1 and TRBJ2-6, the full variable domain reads KAGVTQTPRYLIKTRGQQVTLSCSPISGHRSVSWYQQTPGQGLQFLFEYFSETQRNKGNFPGRFSGRQFSNSRSEMNVSTLELGDSALYLCASSLPQKPTGVDFSGANVLTFGAGSRLTVL.

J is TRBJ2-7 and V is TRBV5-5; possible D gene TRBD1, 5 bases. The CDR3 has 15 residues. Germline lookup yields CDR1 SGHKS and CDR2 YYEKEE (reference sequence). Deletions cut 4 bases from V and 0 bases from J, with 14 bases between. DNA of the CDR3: TGTGCCAGCAGCCGCCAGGGAACCCTCTCCTACGAGCAGTACTTC. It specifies CASSRQGTLSYEQYF.

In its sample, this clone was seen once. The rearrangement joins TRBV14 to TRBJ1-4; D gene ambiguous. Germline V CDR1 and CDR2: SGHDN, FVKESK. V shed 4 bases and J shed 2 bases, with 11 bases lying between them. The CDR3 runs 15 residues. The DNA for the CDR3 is TGTGCCAGCAGCCCCCGGACTGCGACTAATGAAAAACTGTTTTTT. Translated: CASSPRTATNEKLFF.

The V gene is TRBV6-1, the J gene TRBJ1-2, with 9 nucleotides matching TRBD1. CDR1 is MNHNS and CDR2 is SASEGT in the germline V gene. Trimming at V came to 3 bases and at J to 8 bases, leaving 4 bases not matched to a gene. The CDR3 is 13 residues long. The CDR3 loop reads CASSDWTGEGYTF. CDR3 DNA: TGTGCCAGCAGTGATTGGACAGGGGAGGGCTACACCTTC.

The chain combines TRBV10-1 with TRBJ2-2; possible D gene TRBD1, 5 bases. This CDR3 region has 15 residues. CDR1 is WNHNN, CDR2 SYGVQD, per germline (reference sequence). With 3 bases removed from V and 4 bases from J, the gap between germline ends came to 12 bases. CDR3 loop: CASSDPWGSTGELFF. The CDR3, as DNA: TGCGCCAGCAGTGATCCCTGGGGCTCCACCGGGGAGCTGTTTTTT.